The sequence of this TCR beta chain was determined in a study of shared clonotypes between healthy human individuals. Study overall: Three CD4 naive, three CD4 memory, two CD8 naive and one CD8 memory plate were used per donor.

Assay used: immunoSEQ multiplex PCR; TCRdb lists only in-frame clones, some missing. The sample holds about 1.1 million clones; roughly 74% are singletons and the top ten take roughly 0.57%. Between the trimmed V and J ends, which lost 6 bases and 3 bases, there was a span of 17 bases. Germline CDR1 and CDR2: LNHDA and SQIVND (reference sequence). The CDR3 has 15 amino acids. This sequence originates from a man younger than 30 in good health. Some clones in this sample may be carry-over from other donors' samples. The rearrangement links TRBV19 to TRBJ1-1; D might be TRBD1 (6 bases). The source material was memory CD4+ T cells from PBMCs. Documented subset: CD45RA-negative fraction. The DNA of the CDR3 is TGTGCCAGTAGAGCCCTTAAAGGGGGGTACACTGAAGCTTTCTTT. It is translated as CASRALKGGYTEAFF.